This T cell receptor (beta chain) was sequenced during a study of PD-L1 blockade in urothelial cancer (dated by TCRdb to about 2017). About the investigation overall: Therapy was started around 2014 for all patients, and atezolizumab 1,200 mg was administered intravenously every 3 weeks. About 90% of the roughly 29 patients were males with bladder-origin urothelial cancer, and about 65% of the roughly 29 reported a prior smoking history. An ECOG performance status of 0 or 1 was recorded for the patients, and 0 to 3 prior chemotherapy regimens had been received by the patients. Blood samples were analyzed at 3 weeks after treatment start (second dose) and at 6 weeks after treatment start. Blood samples gave median yields of around 150,000 T cells and some 84,000 unique TCRs, along with a median clonality of approximately 0.08. The study was an exploratory multi-omic analysis of somatic, immune and clinical correlates of response to PD-L1 blockade with atezolizumab in urothelial cancer. Pretreatment tumor samples, along with matched peripheral blood collected serially before and after atezolizumab treatment, underwent TCR sequencing. Durable clinical benefit was defined as a progression-free survival longer than 6 months, and TCR features were additionally tested against progression-free survival and overall survival. In the same patients, whole exome sequencing and RNA sequencing of pretreatment tumors were performed in addition to TCR sequencing. Some ten patients reached durable clinical benefit, while around 19 patients did not. Pretreatment blood TCR-seq was available for about 30 patients, at least one posttreatment blood collection was obtained for 24 patients, and tumor TCR-seq was available for 24 patients. Findings and caveats that apply to the study as a whole: Because of the small sample size (n ≈ 27) and the many exploratory analyses performed, the results are intended to be regarded as hypothesis-generating. A pretreatment peripheral blood TCR clonality below the median was linked to improved progression-free and overall survival. Greater expansion of tumor-associated TCR clones in peripheral blood 3 weeks after the start of treatment was observed in patients with durable benefit (n ≈ 22, p = 0.022).

The time point label, as the study defines it: pretreatment peripheral blood. A total of roughly 30 patients with locally advanced or metastatic urothelial carcinoma, treated at Memorial Sloan Kettering on a trial protocol, made up the cohort. Peripheral blood mononuclear cells were collected pretreatment and during treatment, with between 1 and 8 total time points per patient. The Qiagen DNeasy Blood extraction kit was used to purify genomic DNA from total PBMCs and from tumor samples. PBMCs were collected pretreatment and during treatment, and were isolated and stored as previously described. Synthetic TCR analog templates were spiked into each PCR to estimate absolute template abundance from read counts. Using the immunoSEQ assay, TCRbeta CDR3 regions were amplified from genomic DNA with bias-controlled V and J gene primers. Sequencing of rearranged TCRbeta segments was done at approximately 20X coverage. As for the authors' bioinformatics: Clustering was used to correct sequencing errors, and CDR3s were annotated against IMGT to assign V, D and J genes. Downstream analyses used only productive TCRbeta rearrangements and left out out-of-frame or stop-codon sequences. To compute clonality, Shannon entropy was normalized by the log of the number of unique productive sequences and then subtracted from one. Clones differing between time points or between blood and tumor were identified using Fisher's exact test with Benjamini-Hochberg correction, with an adjusted p below 0.01 applied as the threshold. Entries here come from immuneACCESS through TCRdb and include only in-frame sequences with V and J called. Some clones fail to appear in such tables; in the studies checked, an unresolved V gene covers under half of the shortfall, and the cause of the remainder is unknown. That table is the source of V, J and clone size, and D and trimming were worked out from the DNA. Across this sample there are tens of thousands of clones, with about 83% seen only once. About a tenth of the sample belongs to the ten largest clones.

A note on this clone: Its antigen has not been determined. Qualities for individual bases were not recorded, and no much larger clone is one base off.

Sequencing used PBMCs, obtained around atezolizumab (anti-PD-L1) treatment. This clonotype was sampled from a woman in her sixties or seventies with urothelial cancer.

In nucleotides, the sequence is TGTGCCAGCAACCTAGCGGGAGCTGGGGCCAACGTCCTGACTTTC. Translated, this is CASNLAGAGANVLTF. The chain couples TRBV28 to TRBJ2-6; TRBD2 agrees with 10 junctional bases. Ends trimmed: V by 7 bases, J by 2 bases; bases unmatched to a gene: 2. The CDR3 contains 15 residues, cysteine and phenylalanine counted. Of all the DNA, just the CDR3 is kept, 45 bases in frame from base 1. The germline V gene encodes CDR1 MDHEN and CDR2 SYDVKM.